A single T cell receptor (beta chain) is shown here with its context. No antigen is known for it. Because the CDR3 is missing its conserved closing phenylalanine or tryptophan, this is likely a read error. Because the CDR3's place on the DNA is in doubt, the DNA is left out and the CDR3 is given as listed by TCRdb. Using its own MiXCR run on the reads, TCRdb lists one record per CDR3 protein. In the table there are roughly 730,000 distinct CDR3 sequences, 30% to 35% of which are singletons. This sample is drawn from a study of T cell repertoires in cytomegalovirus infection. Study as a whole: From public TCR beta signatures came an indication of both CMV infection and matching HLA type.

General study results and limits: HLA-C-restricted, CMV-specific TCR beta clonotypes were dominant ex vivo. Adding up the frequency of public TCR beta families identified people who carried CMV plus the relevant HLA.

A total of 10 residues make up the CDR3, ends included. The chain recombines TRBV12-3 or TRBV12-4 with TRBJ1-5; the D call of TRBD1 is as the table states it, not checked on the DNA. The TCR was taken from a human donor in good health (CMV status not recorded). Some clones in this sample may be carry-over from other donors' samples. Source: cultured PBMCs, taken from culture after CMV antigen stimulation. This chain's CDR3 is CASSGRVRHL.